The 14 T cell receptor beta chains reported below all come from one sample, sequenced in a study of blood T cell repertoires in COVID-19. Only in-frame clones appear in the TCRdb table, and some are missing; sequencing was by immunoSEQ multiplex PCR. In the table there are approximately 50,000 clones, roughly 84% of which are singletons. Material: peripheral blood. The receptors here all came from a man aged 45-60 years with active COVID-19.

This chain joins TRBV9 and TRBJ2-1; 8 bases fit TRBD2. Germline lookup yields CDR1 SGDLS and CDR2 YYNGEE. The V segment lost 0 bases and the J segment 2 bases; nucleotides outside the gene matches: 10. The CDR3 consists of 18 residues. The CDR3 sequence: CASSVASGTSGPYNEQFF. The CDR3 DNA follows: TGTGCCAGCAGCGTAGCTAGTGGAACTAGCGGCCCCTACAATGAGCAGTTCTTC.

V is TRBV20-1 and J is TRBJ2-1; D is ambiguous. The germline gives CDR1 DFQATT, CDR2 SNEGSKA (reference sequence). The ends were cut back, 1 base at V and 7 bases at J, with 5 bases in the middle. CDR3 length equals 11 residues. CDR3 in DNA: TGCAGTGCTAGAGGGCCAAATGAGCAGTTCTTC. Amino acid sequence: CSARGPNEQFF.

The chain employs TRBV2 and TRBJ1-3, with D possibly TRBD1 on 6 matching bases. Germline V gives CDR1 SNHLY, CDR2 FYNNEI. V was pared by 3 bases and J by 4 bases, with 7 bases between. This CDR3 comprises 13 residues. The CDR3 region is CASSEGHGNTIYF. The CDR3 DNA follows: TGTGCCAGCAGTGAGGGACACGGAAACACCATATATTTT.

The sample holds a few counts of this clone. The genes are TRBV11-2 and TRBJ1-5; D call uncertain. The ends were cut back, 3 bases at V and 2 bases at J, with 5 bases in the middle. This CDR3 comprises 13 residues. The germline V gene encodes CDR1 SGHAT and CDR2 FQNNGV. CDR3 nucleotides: TGTGCCAGCAGCTTGTCCGGCAATCAGCCCCAGCATTTT. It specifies CASSLSGNQPQHF.

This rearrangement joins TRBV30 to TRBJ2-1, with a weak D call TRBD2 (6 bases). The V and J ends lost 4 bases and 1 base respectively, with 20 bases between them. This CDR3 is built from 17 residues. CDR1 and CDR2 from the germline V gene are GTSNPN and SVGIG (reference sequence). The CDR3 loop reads CAWNVGGSVWSYNEQFF. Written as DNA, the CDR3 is TGTGCCTGGAATGTGGGGGGTAGTGTATGGTCCTACAATGAGCAGTTCTTC.

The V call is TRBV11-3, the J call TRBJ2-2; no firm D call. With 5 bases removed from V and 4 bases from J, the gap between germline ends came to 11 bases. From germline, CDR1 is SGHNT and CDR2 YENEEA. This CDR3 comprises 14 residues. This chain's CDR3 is CASSPASGTGELFF. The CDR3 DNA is TGTGCCAGCAGCCCCGCGTCGGGCACCGGGGAGCTGTTTTTT.

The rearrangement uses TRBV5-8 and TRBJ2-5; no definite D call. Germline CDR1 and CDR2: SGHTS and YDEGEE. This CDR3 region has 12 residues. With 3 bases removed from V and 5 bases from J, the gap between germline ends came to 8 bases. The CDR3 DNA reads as TGTGCCAGCAGCTCCTCCCCGGAGACCCAGTACTTC. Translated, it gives CASSSSPETQYF. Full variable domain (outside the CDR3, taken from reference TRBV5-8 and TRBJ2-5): EAGVTQSPTHLIKTRGQQATLRCSPISGHTSVYWYQQALGLGLQFLLWYDEGEERNRGNFPPRFSGRQFPNYSSELNVNALELEDSALYLCASSSSPETQYFGPGTRLLVL.

The CDR3 is CASSIEGTGIGTGYTF. The CDR3, as DNA: TGTGCCAGTAGTATAGAAGGGACAGGGATCGGTACGGGCTACACCTTC. The chain uses TRBV19 and TRBJ1-2, with 9 bases identical to TRBD1. Germline loops: CDR1 LNHDA, CDR2 SQIVND (reference sequence). The ends lost 0 bases at V and 8 bases at J; junction bases unmatched: 10. CDR3 length equals 16 residues. Combining the CDR3 with reference TRBV19 and TRBJ1-2 gives the whole variable domain DGGITQSPKYLFRKEGQNVTLSCEQNLNHDAMYWYRQDPGQGLRLIYYSQIVNDFQKGDIAEGYSVSREKKESFPLTVTSAQKNPTAFYLCASSIEGTGIGTGYTFGSGTRLTVV.

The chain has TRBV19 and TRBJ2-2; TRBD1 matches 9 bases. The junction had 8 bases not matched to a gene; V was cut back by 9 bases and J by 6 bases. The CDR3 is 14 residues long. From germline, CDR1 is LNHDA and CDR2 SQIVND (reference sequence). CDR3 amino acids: CASTDRGGAGELFF. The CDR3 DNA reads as TGTGCCAGCACGGACAGGGGCGGGGCCGGGGAGCTGTTTTTT.

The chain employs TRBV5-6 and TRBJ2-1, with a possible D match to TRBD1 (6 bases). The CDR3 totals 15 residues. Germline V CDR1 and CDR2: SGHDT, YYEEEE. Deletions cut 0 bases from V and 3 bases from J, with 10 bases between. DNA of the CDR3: TGTGCCAGCAGCTTGGCAGGGGTTGGCTACAATGAGCAGTTCTTC. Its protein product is CASSLAGVGYNEQFF.

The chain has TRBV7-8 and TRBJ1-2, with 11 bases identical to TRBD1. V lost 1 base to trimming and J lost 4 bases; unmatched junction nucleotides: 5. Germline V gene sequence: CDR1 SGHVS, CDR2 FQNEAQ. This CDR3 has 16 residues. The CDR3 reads CASSLGRDRGTYGYTF. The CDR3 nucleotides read TGTGCCAGCAGCTTAGGGAGGGACAGGGGGACCTATGGCTACACCTTC.

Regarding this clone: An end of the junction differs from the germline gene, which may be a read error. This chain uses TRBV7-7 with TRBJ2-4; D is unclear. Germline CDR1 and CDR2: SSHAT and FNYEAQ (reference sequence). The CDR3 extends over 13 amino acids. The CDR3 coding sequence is TGTGCTAGCAGCCTCTCCCCCAAAAACATTCAGTACTTC. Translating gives CASSLSPKNIQYF.

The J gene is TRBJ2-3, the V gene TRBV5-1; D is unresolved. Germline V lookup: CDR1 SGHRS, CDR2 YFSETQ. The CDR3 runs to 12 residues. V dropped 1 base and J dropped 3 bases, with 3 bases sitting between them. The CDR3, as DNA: TGCGCCAGCAGCTTGCCAACAGATACGCAGTATTTT. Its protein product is CASSLPTDTQYF.

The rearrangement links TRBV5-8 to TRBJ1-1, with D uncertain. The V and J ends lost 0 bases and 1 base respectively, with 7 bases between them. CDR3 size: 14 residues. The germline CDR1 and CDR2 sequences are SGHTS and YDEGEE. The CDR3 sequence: CASSLGEGNTEAFF. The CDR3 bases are TGTGCCAGCAGCTTGGGGGAGGGGAACACTGAAGCTTTCTTT.